This TCR beta chain was observed in a study of neoadjuvant anti-PD-1 for oral cavity cancer. This clone was recorded a few times. Two replicates per tumor sample, mostly from approximately 4.5 ug of genomic DNA. Here immunoSEQ multiplex PCR was the method, and the copy in TCRdb shows in-frame clones only, minus some. Of about 1,400 clones in the sample, around 50% were seen once. Trimming shortened V by 6 bases and J by 7 bases, and 13 bases separated the two germline ends. This CDR3 spans 13 amino acids. Germline CDR1 reads MNHEY; CDR2 reads SMNVEV (reference sequence). Time point meaning: after neoadjuvant nivolumab, at surgical resection.

This TCR derives from a person aged 40 to 85 with oral cavity squamous cell carcinoma. The specimen comprised tumor tissue, sampled after nivolumab (anti-PD-1) treatment. The chain has TRBV27 and TRBJ2-1; D uncertain. CDR3 amino acids: CASRAPTRNEQFF. In DNA, the CDR3 is TGTGCCAGCAGAGCGCCGACTCGGAATGAGCAGTTCTTC.